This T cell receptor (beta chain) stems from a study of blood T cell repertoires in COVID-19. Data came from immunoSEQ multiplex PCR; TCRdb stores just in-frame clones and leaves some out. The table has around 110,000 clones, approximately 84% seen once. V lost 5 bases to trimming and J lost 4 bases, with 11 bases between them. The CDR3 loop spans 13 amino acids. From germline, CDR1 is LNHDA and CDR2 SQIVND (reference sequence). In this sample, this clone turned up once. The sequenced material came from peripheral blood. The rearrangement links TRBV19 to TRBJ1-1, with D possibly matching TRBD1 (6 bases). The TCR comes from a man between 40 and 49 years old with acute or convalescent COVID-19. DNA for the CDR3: TGTGCCAGTAGTGTACAGGGACGCACTGAAGCTTTCTTT. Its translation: CASSVQGRTEAFF.